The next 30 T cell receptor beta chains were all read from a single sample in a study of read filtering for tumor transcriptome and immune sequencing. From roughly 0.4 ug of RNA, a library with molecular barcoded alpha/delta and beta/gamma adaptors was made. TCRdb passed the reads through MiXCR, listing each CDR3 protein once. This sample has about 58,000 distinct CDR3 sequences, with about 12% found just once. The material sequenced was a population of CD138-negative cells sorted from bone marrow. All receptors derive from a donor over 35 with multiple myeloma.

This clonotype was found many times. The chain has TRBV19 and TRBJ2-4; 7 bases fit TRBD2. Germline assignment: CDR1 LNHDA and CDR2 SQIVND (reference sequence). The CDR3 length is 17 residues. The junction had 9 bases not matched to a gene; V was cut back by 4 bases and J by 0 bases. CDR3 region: CASSTQGGRLAKNIQYF. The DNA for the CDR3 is TGTGCCAGTAGTACCCAAGGCGGGAGATTAGCCAAAAACATTCAGTACTTC.

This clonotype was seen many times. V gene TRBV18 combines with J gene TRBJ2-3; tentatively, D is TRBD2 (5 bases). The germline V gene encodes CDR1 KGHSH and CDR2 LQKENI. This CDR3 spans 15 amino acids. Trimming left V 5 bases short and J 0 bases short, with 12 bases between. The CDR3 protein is CASSREPLSTDTQYF. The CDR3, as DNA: TGTGCCAGCTCAAGGGAGCCACTGAGCACAGATACGCAGTATTTT.

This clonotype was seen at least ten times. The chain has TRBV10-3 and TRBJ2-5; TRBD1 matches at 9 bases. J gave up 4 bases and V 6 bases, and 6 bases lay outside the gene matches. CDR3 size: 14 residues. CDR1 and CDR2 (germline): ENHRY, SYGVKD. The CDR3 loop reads CAISGQGTGETQYF. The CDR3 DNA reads TGTGCCATCAGCGGACAGGGGACGGGAGAGACCCAGTACTTC.

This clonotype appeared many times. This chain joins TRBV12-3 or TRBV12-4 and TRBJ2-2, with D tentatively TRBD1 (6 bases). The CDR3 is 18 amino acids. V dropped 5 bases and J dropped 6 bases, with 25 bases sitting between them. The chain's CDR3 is CASSTPPPTGKRPGELFF. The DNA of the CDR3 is TGTGCCAGCAGTACACCCCCGCCTACAGGGAAGAGACCCGGGGAGCTGTTTTTT.

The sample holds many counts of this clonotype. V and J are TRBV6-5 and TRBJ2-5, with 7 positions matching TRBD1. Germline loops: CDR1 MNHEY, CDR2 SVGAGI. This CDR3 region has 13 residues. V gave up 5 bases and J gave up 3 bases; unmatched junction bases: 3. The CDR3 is CASSKQGKETQYF. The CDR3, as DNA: TGTGCCAGCAGTAAACAGGGGAAAGAGACCCAGTACTTC.

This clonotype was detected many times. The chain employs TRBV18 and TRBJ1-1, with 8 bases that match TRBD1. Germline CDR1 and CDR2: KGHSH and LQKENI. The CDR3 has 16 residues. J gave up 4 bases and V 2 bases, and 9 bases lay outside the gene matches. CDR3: CASSPSQGQGSTEAFF. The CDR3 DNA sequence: TGTGCCAGCTCACCATCCCAAGGACAGGGTAGCACTGAAGCTTTCTTT.

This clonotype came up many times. CDR3 sequence reads: CASRPGDGGSNEKLFF. DNA of the CDR3: TGTGCCAGCAGGCCTGGGGACGGGGGCTCTAATGAAAAACTGTTTTTT. The chain uses TRBV7-6 and TRBJ1-4, with D possibly being TRBD1 (6 bases). Germline-derived CDR1 and CDR2 are SGHVS and FNYEAQ. With 6 bases removed from V and 3 bases from J, the gap between germline ends came to 17 bases. This CDR3 contains 16 residues.

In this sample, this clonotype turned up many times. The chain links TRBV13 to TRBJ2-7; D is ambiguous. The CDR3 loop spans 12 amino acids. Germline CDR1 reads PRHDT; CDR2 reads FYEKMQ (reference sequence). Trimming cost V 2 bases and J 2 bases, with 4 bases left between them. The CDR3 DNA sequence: TGTGCCAGCAGCTTACGCGCCTACGAGCAGTACTTC. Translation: CASSLRAYEQYF.

DNA of the CDR3: TGCAGTGCATCGAGGCCTCTAGCCAAAAACATTCAGTACTTC. It encodes CSASRPLAKNIQYF. V gene TRBV20-1 combines with J gene TRBJ2-4; no clear D gene. The CDR3 contains 14 residues. Germline V CDR1 and CDR2: DFQATT, SNEGSKA (reference sequence). The V end was cut by 6 bases, the J end by 0 bases, with 12 bases between.

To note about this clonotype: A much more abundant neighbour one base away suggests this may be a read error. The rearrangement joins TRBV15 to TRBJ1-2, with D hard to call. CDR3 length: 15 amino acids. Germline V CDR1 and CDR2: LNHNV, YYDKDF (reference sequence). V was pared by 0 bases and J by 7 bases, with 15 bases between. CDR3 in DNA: TGTGCCACCAGCAGAGAGAAGCGCCAGTTATGTGGCTACACCTTC. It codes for CATSREKRQLCGYTF. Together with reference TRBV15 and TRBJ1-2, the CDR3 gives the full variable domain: DAMVIQNPRYQVTQFGKPVTLSCSQTLNHNVMYWYQQKSSQAPKLLFHYYDKDFNNEADTPDNFQSRRPNTSFCFLDIRSPGLGDTAMYLCATSREKRQLCGYTFGSGTRLTVV.

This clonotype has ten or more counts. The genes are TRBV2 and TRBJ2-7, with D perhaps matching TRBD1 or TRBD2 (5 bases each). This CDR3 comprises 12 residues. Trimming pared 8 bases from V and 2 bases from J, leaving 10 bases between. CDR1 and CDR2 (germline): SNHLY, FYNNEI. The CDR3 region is CASGRGAYEQYF. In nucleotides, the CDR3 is TGTGCCAGCGGGAGAGGGGCCTACGAGCAGTACTTC.

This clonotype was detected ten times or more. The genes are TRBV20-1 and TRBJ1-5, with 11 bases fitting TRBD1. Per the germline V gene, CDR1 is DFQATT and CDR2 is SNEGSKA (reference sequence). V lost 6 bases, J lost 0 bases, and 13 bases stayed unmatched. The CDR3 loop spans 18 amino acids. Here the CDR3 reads CSAPRDRGISVSNQPQHF. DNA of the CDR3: TGCAGTGCACCTCGGGACAGGGGGATCTCTGTTAGCAATCAGCCCCAGCATTTT.

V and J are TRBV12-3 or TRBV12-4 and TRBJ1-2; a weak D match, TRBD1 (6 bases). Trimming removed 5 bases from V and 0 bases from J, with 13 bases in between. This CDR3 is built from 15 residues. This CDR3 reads CASSRRTAANYGYTF. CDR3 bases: TGTGCCAGCAGTCGCCGGACAGCAGCTAACTATGGCTACACCTTC.

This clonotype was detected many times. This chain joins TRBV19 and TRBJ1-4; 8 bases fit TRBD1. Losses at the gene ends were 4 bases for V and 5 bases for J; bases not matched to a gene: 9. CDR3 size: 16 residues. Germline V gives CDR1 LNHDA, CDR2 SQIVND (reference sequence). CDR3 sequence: CASSTRTGPGNEKLFF. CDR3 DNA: TGTGCCAGTAGTACCCGGACAGGGCCGGGGAATGAAAAACTGTTTTTT.

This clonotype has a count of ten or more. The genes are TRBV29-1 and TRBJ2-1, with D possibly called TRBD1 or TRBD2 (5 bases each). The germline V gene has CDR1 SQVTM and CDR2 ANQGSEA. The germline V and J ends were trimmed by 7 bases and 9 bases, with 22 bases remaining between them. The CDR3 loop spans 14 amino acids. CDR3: CSAPTPRGVLEQFF. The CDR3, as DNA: TGCAGCGCCCCGACTCCCAGAGGGGTTCTTGAGCAGTTCTTC.

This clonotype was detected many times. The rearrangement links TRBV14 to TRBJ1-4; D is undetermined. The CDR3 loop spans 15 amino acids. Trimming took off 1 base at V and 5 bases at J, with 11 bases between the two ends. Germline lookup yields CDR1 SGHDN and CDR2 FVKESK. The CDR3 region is CASSQVSGTNEKLFF. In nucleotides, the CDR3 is TGTGCCAGCAGCCAAGTTAGCGGTACCAATGAAAAACTGTTTTTT.

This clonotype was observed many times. CDR3 nucleotide sequence: TGTGCCTGGAGTTTGGGAGCTGAAGCTTTCTTT. Translating gives CAWSLGAEAFF. The chain combines TRBV30 with TRBJ1-1; D ambiguous. The CDR3 sequence is 11 residues long. Germline V lookup: CDR1 GTSNPN, CDR2 SVGIG (reference sequence). The V end was cut by 2 bases, the J end by 6 bases, with 7 bases between.

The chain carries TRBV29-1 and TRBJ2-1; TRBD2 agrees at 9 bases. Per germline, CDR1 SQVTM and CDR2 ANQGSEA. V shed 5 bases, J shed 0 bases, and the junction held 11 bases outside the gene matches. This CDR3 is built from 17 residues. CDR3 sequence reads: CSVSSGSLSGSYNEQFF. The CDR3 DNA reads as TGCAGCGTTAGTAGCGGGAGTCTCTCCGGCTCCTACAATGAGCAGTTCTTC.

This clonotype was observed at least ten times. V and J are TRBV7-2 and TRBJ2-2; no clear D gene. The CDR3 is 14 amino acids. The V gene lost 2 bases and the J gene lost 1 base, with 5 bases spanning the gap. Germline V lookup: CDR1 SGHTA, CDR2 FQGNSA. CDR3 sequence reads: CASSLRQNTGELFF. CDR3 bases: TGTGCCAGCAGCTTAAGGCAGAACACCGGGGAGCTGTTTTTT.

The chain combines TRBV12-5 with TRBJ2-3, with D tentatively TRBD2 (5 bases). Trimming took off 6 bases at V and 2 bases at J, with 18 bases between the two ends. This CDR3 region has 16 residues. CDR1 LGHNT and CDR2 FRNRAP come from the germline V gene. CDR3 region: CASGLGAVTTTDTQYF. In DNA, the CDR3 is TGTGCTAGTGGGTTAGGAGCAGTGACTACCACAGATACGCAGTATTTT.

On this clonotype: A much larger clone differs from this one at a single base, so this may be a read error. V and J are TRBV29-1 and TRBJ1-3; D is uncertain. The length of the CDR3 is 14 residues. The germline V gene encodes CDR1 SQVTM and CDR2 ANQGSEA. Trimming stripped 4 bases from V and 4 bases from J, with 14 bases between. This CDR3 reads CSVGLTRLGNTIYF. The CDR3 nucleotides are TGCAGCGTTGGCTTAACAAGGTTAGGAAACACCATATATTTT.

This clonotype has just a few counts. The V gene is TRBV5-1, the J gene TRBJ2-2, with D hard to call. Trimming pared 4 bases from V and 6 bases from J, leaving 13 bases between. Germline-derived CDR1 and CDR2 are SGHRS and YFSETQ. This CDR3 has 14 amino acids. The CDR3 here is CASSPTGNAGELFF. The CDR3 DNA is TGCGCCAGCAGCCCGACTGGTAACGCCGGGGAGCTGTTTTTT.

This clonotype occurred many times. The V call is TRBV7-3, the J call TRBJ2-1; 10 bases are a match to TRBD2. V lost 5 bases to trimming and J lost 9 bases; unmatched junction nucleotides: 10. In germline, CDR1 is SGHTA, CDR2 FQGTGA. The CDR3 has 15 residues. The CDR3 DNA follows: TGTGCCAGCAGCCCTCGCTTAGCGGGGGGAAGTGAGCAGTTCTTC. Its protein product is CASSPRLAGGSEQFF.

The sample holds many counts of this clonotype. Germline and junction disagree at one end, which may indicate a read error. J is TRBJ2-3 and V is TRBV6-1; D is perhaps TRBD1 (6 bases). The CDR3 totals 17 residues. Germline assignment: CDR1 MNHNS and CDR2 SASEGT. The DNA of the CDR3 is TGCGCCAGCAACGAAAGGATAAGGGCCAGGGGATCAGATACGCAGTATTTT. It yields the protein CASNERIRARGSDTQYF.

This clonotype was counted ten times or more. The CDR3 loop reads CASSQDLRRFNEQFF. DNA of the CDR3: TGTGCCAGCAGCCAAGATCTGCGGAGATTCAATGAGCAGTTCTTC. This chain links TRBV14 with TRBJ2-1; D is ambiguous. This CDR3 spans 15 amino acids. Deletions cut 0 bases from V and 6 bases from J, with 12 bases between. Germline V gene data show CDR1 as SGHDN and CDR2 as FVKESK.

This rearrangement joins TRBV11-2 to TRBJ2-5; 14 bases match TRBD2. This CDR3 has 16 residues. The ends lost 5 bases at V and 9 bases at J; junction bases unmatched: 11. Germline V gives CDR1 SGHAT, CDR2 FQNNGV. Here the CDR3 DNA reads TGTGCCAGCAGCCCGGGACTAGCGGGGGCCGGGGGGGCCCAGTACTTC. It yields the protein CASSPGLAGAGGAQYF.

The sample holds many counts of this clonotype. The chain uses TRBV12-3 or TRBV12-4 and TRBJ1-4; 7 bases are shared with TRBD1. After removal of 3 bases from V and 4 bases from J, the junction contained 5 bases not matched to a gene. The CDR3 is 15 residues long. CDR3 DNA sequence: TGTGCCAGCAGTTTTGGCGACAGGGATAATGAAAAACTGTTTTTT. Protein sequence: CASSFGDRDNEKLFF.

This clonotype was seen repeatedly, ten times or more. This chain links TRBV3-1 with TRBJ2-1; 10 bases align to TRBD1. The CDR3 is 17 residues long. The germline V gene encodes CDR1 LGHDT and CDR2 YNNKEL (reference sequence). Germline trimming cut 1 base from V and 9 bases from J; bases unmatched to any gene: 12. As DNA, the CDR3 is TGTGCCAGCAGCCAAGGGGGCCCGGGACAGGGGCAAGGTGAGCAGTTCTTC. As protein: CASSQGGPGQGQGEQFF.

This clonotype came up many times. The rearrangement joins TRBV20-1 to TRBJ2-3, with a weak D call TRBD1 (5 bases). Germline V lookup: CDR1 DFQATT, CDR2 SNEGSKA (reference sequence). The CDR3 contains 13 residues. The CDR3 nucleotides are TGCATCTTGGGGCCCTCTAGCACAGATACGCAGTATTTT. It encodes CILGPSSTDTQYF.

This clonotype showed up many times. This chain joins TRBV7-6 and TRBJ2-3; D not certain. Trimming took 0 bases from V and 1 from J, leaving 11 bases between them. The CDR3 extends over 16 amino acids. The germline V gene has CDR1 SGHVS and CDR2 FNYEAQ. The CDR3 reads CASSLAMTRGTDTQYF. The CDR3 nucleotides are TGTGCCAGCAGCTTAGCGATGACCCGAGGCACAGATACGCAGTATTTT.